Below, 24 T cell receptor beta chains from the same sample are listed, as sequenced in a study of OX40 agonist ivuxolimab in advanced cancers. Sequenced by immunoSEQ multiplex PCR; TCRdb stores in-frame clones only, minus some. Here the sample spans about 76,000 clones, less than 90% being singletons. The material was CD4+ or CD8+ T cells sorted from blood, obtained in a trial of the OX40 agonist ivuxolimab. These receptors were collected from an adult with an advanced solid tumor such as melanoma, head and neck, liver or kidney cancer.

The chain joins TRBV18 to TRBJ1-5, with TRBD1 as a possible D gene (5 bases). This CDR3 region has 16 residues. Germline V gene sequence: CDR1 KGHSH, CDR2 LQKENI. The V gene lost 6 bases and the J gene lost 4 bases, with 19 bases spanning the gap. As DNA, the CDR3 is TGTGCCAGCTCTACATCCGGGACGGACGCTAATCAGCCCCAGCATTTT. Its translation is CASSTSGTDANQPQHF.

The CDR3 nucleotides read TGCGCCAGCAGCCCGACCGACTTGAGCGGCTACACCTTC. Translated: CASSPTDLSGYTF. V gene TRBV4-3 combines with J gene TRBJ1-2; D remains ambiguous. V was trimmed by 4 bases and J by 8 bases, leaving 14 bases between them. This CDR3 spans 13 amino acids. Germline CDR1 LGHNA, CDR2 YSLEER.

This clone is deemed medium-sized. The V call is TRBV6-1, the J call TRBJ1-1; weak D call: TRBD1 (6 bases). This CDR3 has 13 residues. Germline V gene data show CDR1 as MNHNS and CDR2 as SASEGT. V gave up 6 bases and J gave up 1 base, with 9 bases separating them. CDR3 DNA: TGTGCCAGCAGATACAGGGAGAACACTGAAGCTTTCTTT. Translation: CASRYRENTEAFF.

The V gene is TRBV7-2, the J gene TRBJ1-2; TRBD1 agrees at 7 bases. CDR1 and CDR2 (germline): SGHTA, FQGNSA. The J segment lost 7 bases and the V segment lost 5 bases, leaving 10 bases of the junction unmatched. The CDR3 consists of 14 residues. This chain's CDR3 is CASSVRGGEGGYTF. CDR3 DNA sequence: TGTGCCAGCAGCGTAAGAGGGGGCGAGGGTGGCTACACCTTC.

The chain recombines TRBV4-3 with TRBJ2-5, with 12 positions matching TRBD2. Germline values: CDR1 LGHNA, CDR2 YSLEER. The CDR3 is 16 residues long. Losses at the gene ends were 0 bases for V and 3 bases for J; bases not matched to a gene: 2. The CDR3 DNA follows: TGCGCCAGCAGCCAAGAGCTAGCGGGGGGGAAAGAGACCCAGTACTTC. Residues: CASSQELAGGKETQYF.

This chain links TRBV19 with TRBJ2-7; D might be TRBD2 (5 bases). Germline lookup yields CDR1 LNHDA and CDR2 SQIVND (reference sequence). The CDR3 has 14 residues. V lost 4 bases and J lost 8, with 18 bases in between. CDR3 nucleotide sequence: TGTGCCAGTAGTACGACAAGGGAGTCGAACAAGCAGTACTTC. Translation gives CASSTTRESNKQYF.

The chain uses TRBV30 and TRBJ2-7; 8 nucleotides align to TRBD1. This CDR3 contains 12 residues. The V gene's germline CDR1 is GTSNPN and CDR2 SVGIG (reference sequence). The V segment lost 4 bases and the J segment 4 bases; nucleotides outside the gene matches: 3. CDR3 sequence reads: CAWTGGAYEQYF. The DNA of the CDR3 is TGTGCCTGGACAGGGGGCGCGTACGAGCAGTACTTC.

This clone was found a few times. The chain combines TRBV29-1 with TRBJ1-1; D gene ambiguous. The CDR3 contains 14 residues. Germline loops: CDR1 SQVTM, CDR2 ANQGSEA. Trimming stripped 5 bases from V and 0 bases from J, with 13 bases between. The CDR3 region is CSVTRTIMNTEAFF. Here the CDR3 DNA reads TGCAGCGTTACGAGGACGATCATGAACACTGAAGCTTTCTTT. The whole variable domain, remainder taken from reference TRBV29-1 and TRBJ1-1, is SAVISQKPSRDICQRGTSLTIQCQVDSQVTMMFWYRQQPGQSLTLIATANQGSEATYESGFVIDKFPISRPNLTFSTLTVSNMSPEDSSIYLCSVTRTIMNTEAFFGQGTRLTVV.

The sample holds a few counts of this clone. V gene TRBV7-9 combines with J gene TRBJ2-2, with 7 bases aligning to TRBD1. Germline V CDR1 and CDR2: SEHNR, FQNEAQ (reference sequence). Trimming took 9 bases from V and 2 from J; bases not matched to a gene: 9. There are 15 residues in the CDR3. CDR3 region: CASRKQGHNTGELFF. CDR3 DNA: TGTGCCAGTAGAAAACAGGGGCATAACACCGGGGAGCTGTTTTTT. The full variable domain, its missing parts supplied by reference TRBV7-9 and TRBJ2-2, is DTGVSQNPRHKITKRGQNVTFRCDPISEHNRLYWYRQTLGQGPEFLTYFQNEAQLEKSRLLSDRFSAERPKGSFSTLEIQRTEQGDSAMYLCASRKQGHNTGELFFGEGSRLTVL.

DNA for the CDR3: TGTGCCACCCCGGGACAGGGTGTAAATGAGCAGTTCTTC. It codes for CATPGQGVNEQFF. J is TRBJ2-1 and V is TRBV13; TRBD1 matches at 9 bases. The CDR3 runs to 13 residues. V was clipped by 10 bases and J by 7 bases; unmatched bases: 8. CDR1 and CDR2 (germline): PRHDT, FYEKMQ (reference sequence).

The genes are TRBV12-5 and TRBJ2-7, with a possible D match to TRBD1 (6 bases). This CDR3 region has 14 residues. Germline V gives CDR1 LGHNT, CDR2 FRNRAP. Trimming stripped 0 bases from V and 3 bases from J, with 9 bases between. CDR3 residues: CASGLVPGDYEQYF. CDR3 DNA: TGTGCTAGTGGTTTGGTACCAGGGGACTACGAGCAGTACTTC.

The chain couples TRBV28 to TRBJ1-5, with a tentative D call TRBD1 (6 bases). The CDR3 loop spans 19 amino acids. Germline assignment: CDR1 MDHEN and CDR2 SYDVKM. V dropped 8 bases and J dropped 2 bases, with 28 bases sitting between them. Here the CDR3 reads CASRPFLGAGGEGNQPQHF. The DNA for the CDR3 is TGTGCCAGCCGTCCTTTTTTGGGGGCCGGGGGCGAAGGCAATCAGCCCCAGCATTTT.

The chain couples TRBV7-2 to TRBJ1-5; 8 bases align to TRBD1. Germline lookup yields CDR1 SGHTA and CDR2 FQGNSA. V shed 5 bases and J 7 bases; nucleotides not matched to a gene: 10. The CDR3 has 15 amino acids. DNA of the CDR3: TGTGCCAGCAGCCAAGGACAGGGATGGGGACAGCCCCAGCATTTT. Protein: CASSQGQGWGQPQHF.

The chain recombines TRBV7-9 with TRBJ1-1, with no clear D. CDR1 and CDR2 (germline): SEHNR, FQNEAQ (reference sequence). This CDR3 has 18 amino acids. The V gene lost 5 bases and the J gene lost 1 base, with 23 bases spanning the gap. The CDR3 reads CASSPSGWAHPSNTEAFF. As DNA, the CDR3 is TGTGCCAGCAGCCCCTCTGGTTGGGCCCATCCTTCGAACACTGAAGCTTTCTTT.

This sequence joins TRBV27 and TRBJ2-1, with 7 bases lining up with TRBD2. Trimming at V came to 3 bases and at J to 7 bases, leaving 9 bases not matched to a gene. The germline CDR1 and CDR2 sequences are MNHEY and SMNVEV (reference sequence). The CDR3 is 15 amino acids. Here the CDR3 reads CASSLLADSLNEQFF. Written as DNA, the CDR3 is TGTGCCAGCAGTTTGCTAGCGGACTCCTTAAATGAGCAGTTCTTC.

This chain links TRBV4-1 with TRBJ2-3; 7 bases align to TRBD2. CDR1 is MGHRA and CDR2 is YSYEKL in the germline V gene. V trimming: 6 bases; J trimming: 1 base; junction bases outside the gene matches: 7. This CDR3 has 15 amino acids. Here the CDR3 reads CASRLTSVGTDTQYF. As DNA, the CDR3 is TGCGCCAGCAGACTAACTAGCGTGGGCACAGATACGCAGTATTTT.

There are a few counts of this clone. This chain uses TRBV19 with TRBJ1-1; D is unresolved. Germline CDR1 LNHDA, CDR2 SQIVND (reference sequence). The CDR3 sequence is 15 residues long. Deletions cut 1 base from V and 2 bases from J, with 11 bases between. The CDR3 sequence is CASSIAPTRNTEAFF. CDR3 nucleotide sequence: TGTGCCAGTAGTATAGCCCCGACACGAAACACTGAAGCTTTCTTT.

J is TRBJ1-3 and V is TRBV27, with 8 bases lining up with TRBD1. V shed 6 bases and J 0 bases; nucleotides not matched to a gene: 16. Germline V gene data show CDR1 as MNHEY and CDR2 as SMNVEV (reference sequence). This CDR3 is 19 amino acids long. The CDR3 DNA reads TGTGCCAGCAGGGCCACCGGACAGGGCTACCGGAGCTCTGGAAACACCATATATTTT. Protein: CASRATGQGYRSSGNTIYF.

V usage is TRBV11-3 and J usage is TRBJ1-2, with 10 bases that match TRBD1. The CDR3 spans 14 residues. CDR1 SGHNT and CDR2 YENEEA come from the germline V gene. V was clipped by 4 bases and J by 2 bases; unmatched bases: 1. The CDR3 here is CASSWDRGNYGYTF. In DNA, the CDR3 is TGTGCCAGCAGCTGGGACAGGGGCAACTATGGCTACACCTTC.

The chain employs TRBV4-3 and TRBJ1-2; 7 nucleotides align to TRBD1. The CDR3 totals 15 residues. Trimming cost V 0 bases and J 2 bases; bases outside gene matches: 3. Looked up from germline, CDR1 is LGHNA and CDR2 is YSLEER. This CDR3 reads CASSQDSTGNYGYTF. CDR3 sequence (DNA): TGCGCCAGCAGCCAAGATTCGACAGGGAACTATGGCTACACCTTC.

V usage is TRBV25-1 and J usage is TRBJ1-2; tentative D call: TRBD1 (6 bases). V shed 10 bases and J shed 8 bases, with 17 bases lying between them. CDR1 and CDR2 (germline): MGHDK, SYGVNS. This CDR3 spans 12 amino acids. DNA of the CDR3: TGTGCCACCGCGGCAGGGGCAGGAGGCTACACCTTC. Protein product: CATAAGAGGYTF.

This rearrangement joins TRBV5-6 to TRBJ1-1; possibly TRBD1 for D (5 bases). Trimming shortened V by 1 base and J by 4 bases, and 11 bases separated the two germline ends. The CDR3 contains 14 residues. Germline loops: CDR1 SGHDT, CDR2 YYEEEE. CDR3 DNA: TGTGCCAGCAGCTTGAGACAGCCCAGCACTGAAGCTTTCTTT. Its protein product is CASSLRQPSTEAFF.

Comments on this clone: The junction shows a germline mismatch at one end, possibly a read error. The chain carries TRBV14 and TRBJ1-5; D call uncertain. The CDR3 length is 13 residues. The germline V gene has CDR1 SGHDN and CDR2 FVKESK. CDR3 loop: CASSQIGSQVQNF. The CDR3 nucleotides are TGTGCCAGCAGCCAAATAGGGAGCCAGGTCCAGAATTTT.

The chain recombines TRBV11-2 with TRBJ2-6; possibly TRBD1 or TRBD2 for D (5 bases each). The CDR3 consists of 15 residues. Per the germline V gene, CDR1 is SGHAT and CDR2 is FQNNGV. V was cut by 8 bases and J by 2 bases, with 13 bases left in between. CDR3 protein: CASARWDPGANVLTF. Here the CDR3 DNA reads TGTGCCAGCGCGCGGTGGGACCCTGGGGCCAACGTCCTGACTTTC.